This T cell receptor beta chain was sequenced in a study of blood T cell repertoires in COVID-19. Across the study: Italy, Spain and the United States were the sources of the convalescent and acute COVID-19 samples. Sources were T cells, B-cell-depleted T cells, or PBMCs; the material itself was cDNA or gDNA.

CDR3 size: 12 residues. Germline CDR1 LNHDA, CDR2 SQIVND (reference sequence). V was cut by 7 bases and J by 6 bases, with 7 bases left in between. In the source study's methods: Reference gene primer amplification gave nucleated cell count estimates. Measured with immunoSEQ multiplex PCR; TCRdb has only the in-frame clones, and not every one. D and trimming were read from the DNA, whereas the V and J calls and clone size are those reported in that table. The top ten clones hold around 2.9% of a sample with 52,000 or so clones, about nine tenths of them seen once. The V gene is TRBV19, the J gene TRBJ1-6, with unresolved D. This receptor was taken from an elderly man with acute or convalescent COVID-19. The sample taken for sequencing was peripheral blood. The CDR3 spells CASTGSNSPLHF. The DNA of the CDR3 is TGTGCCAGTACCGGGAGTAATTCACCCCTCCACTTT. The complete variable domain, with remaining parts taken from reference TRBV19 and TRBJ1-6, reads DGGITQSPKYLFRKEGQNVTLSCEQNLNHDAMYWYRQDPGQGLRLIYYSQIVNDFQKGDIAEGYSVSREKKESFPLTVTSAQKNPTAFYLCASTGSNSPLHFGNGTRLTVT.